The 27 T cell receptor beta chains listed next were all sequenced from one sample in a study of CD8 T cells in ankylosing spondylitis. TCRdb analysed the 5' RACE reads with MiXCR anew, one entry per CDR3 protein. The table includes a few hundred thousand distinct CDR3 sequences, 11% detected once. The sequenced sample consisted of blood, either unsorted or a sorted T cell fraction (not recorded which). The source of these receptors is a female donor with ankylosing spondylitis or in good health (not recorded which).

The sample holds a few counts of this clonotype. V usage is TRBV11-1 and J usage is TRBJ1-5; D is unresolved. This CDR3 is 22 amino acids long. The germline CDR1 and CDR2 sequences are SGHAT and FQDESV (reference sequence). The ends were cut back, 0 bases at V and 0 bases at J, with 27 bases in the middle. The chain's CDR3 is CASSLAPRGGQERAHSNQPQHF. CDR3 in DNA: TGTGCCAGCAGCTTAGCGCCCCGCGGAGGGCAAGAACGGGCCCATAGCAATCAGCCCCAGCATTTT.

This clonotype was found many times. This chain joins TRBV20-1 and TRBJ2-3; 8 bases fit TRBD2. Trimming removed 6 bases from V and 6 bases from J; junction bases left unmatched: 20. CDR3 size: 17 residues. CDR1 is DFQATT, CDR2 SNEGSKA, per germline (reference sequence). The CDR3 protein is CSAQNRGTRGARDTQYF. CDR3 in DNA: TGCAGTGCCCAGAACCGCGGGACTAGAGGTGCACGGGATACGCAGTATTTT.

In this sample, this clonotype turned up many times. The chain combines TRBV20-1 with TRBJ1-6; no reliable D call. CDR1 is DFQATT, CDR2 SNEGSKA, per germline (reference sequence). Between the trimmed V and J ends, which lost 3 bases and 8 bases, there was a span of 5 bases. The CDR3 contains 11 residues. The CDR3 DNA follows: TGCAGTGCTAGGATCGATTCACCCCTCCACTTT. Protein: CSARIDSPLHF.

This clonotype has a count of ten or more. The CDR3 DNA is TGCAGTGCCCCGGAGACAGGGTCGGGCACAGATACGCAGTATTTT. Translation gives CSAPETGSGTDTQYF. The chain recombines TRBV20-1 with TRBJ2-3; 7 bases line up with TRBD1. Unmatched junction bases numbered 10, after V lost 6 bases and J lost 1 base. The CDR3 loop spans 15 amino acids. Looked up from germline, CDR1 is DFQATT and CDR2 is SNEGSKA (reference sequence).

This clonotype occurred many times. J is TRBJ1-1 and V is TRBV12-3 or TRBV12-4, with TRBD1 identical over 9 bases. V lost 6 bases to trimming and J lost 5 bases; unmatched junction nucleotides: 10. CDR3 length: 15 residues. The CDR3 nucleotides read TGTGCCAGCAGACAAACAGGGGGCGGAGGAACTGAAGCTTTCTTT. As protein: CASRQTGGGGTEAFF.

As to this clonotype: A single base separates this from a much larger clone, so it may be a read error. The rearrangement joins TRBV20-1 to TRBJ2-5, with 10 bases matching TRBD2. The CDR3 covers 13 residues. V dropped 6 bases and J dropped 6; count of bases not matched to a gene: 7. Per germline, CDR1 DFQATT and CDR2 SNEGSKA (reference sequence). The CDR3 here is CSATSSGRQTQYF. CDR3 sequence (DNA): TGCAGTGCGACATCTAGCGGGAGACAGACCCAGTACTTC.

This clonotype was found a few times. This sequence joins TRBV7-2 and TRBJ2-5; tentative D call: TRBD2 (6 bases). The germline V gene encodes CDR1 SGHTA and CDR2 FQGNSA. CDR3 length: 14 amino acids. The V and J ends lost 3 bases and 5 bases respectively, with 13 bases between them. CDR3 sequence reads: CASSFGGVGETQYF. DNA of the CDR3: TGTGCCAGCAGCTTCGGGGGAGTCGGCGAGACCCAGTACTTC.

This clonotype was recorded at least ten times. This rearrangement joins TRBV20-1 to TRBJ2-3, with TRBD2 identical over 9 bases. Trimming took 1 base from V and 5 from J; bases not matched to a gene: 7. The CDR3 loop spans 15 amino acids. CDR1 is DFQATT and CDR2 is SNEGSKA in the germline V gene (reference sequence). CDR3 amino acids: CSARVASGERDTQYF. The CDR3 coding sequence is TGCAGTGCTAGAGTGGCTAGCGGGGAACGAGATACGCAGTATTTT.

This sequence joins TRBV4-1 and TRBJ2-2; maybe TRBD1 (6 bases). V dropped 2 bases and J dropped 2 bases, with 12 bases sitting between them. Germline CDR1 and CDR2: MGHRA and YSYEKL. This CDR3 region has 16 residues. CDR3 DNA sequence: TGCGCCAGCAGCCAAAATGAGGGGGTAAACACCGGGGAGCTGTTTTTT. Translated, it gives CASSQNEGVNTGELFF.

This clonotype was observed at least ten times. V is TRBV29-1 and J is TRBJ2-2; 8 bases line up with TRBD1. The ends lost 4 bases at V and 4 bases at J; junction bases unmatched: 11. CDR1 and CDR2 from the germline V gene are SQVTM and ANQGSEA. CDR3 length equals 16 residues. The CDR3, as DNA: TGCAGCGTTGGTGTGCGGACAGGGTTGGTCACCGGGGAGCTGTTTTTT. Translated: CSVGVRTGLVTGELFF.

Many counts were recorded for this clonotype. This chain uses TRBV9 with TRBJ2-2; possibly TRBD1 or TRBD2 for D (6 bases each). Germline V gene data show CDR1 as SGDLS and CDR2 as YYNGEE. The CDR3 runs to 15 residues. The V and J ends lost 4 bases and 6 bases respectively, with 16 bases between them. Here the CDR3 DNA reads TGTGCCAGCAGCAAACGGACGGGGGCACCCGGGGAGCTGTTTTTT. Amino acids: CASSKRTGAPGELFF.

This clonotype has ten or more counts. The V and J genes are TRBV6-6 and TRBJ1-5; the match to TRBD1 covers 7 bases. This CDR3 contains 13 residues. The junction had 4 bases not matched to a gene; V was cut back by 6 bases and J by 5 bases. CDR1 is MNHNY, CDR2 SVGAGI, per germline (reference sequence). The CDR3: CASRGQGDQPQHF. CDR3 DNA: TGTGCCAGCAGGGGCCAGGGGGATCAGCCCCAGCATTTT.

This chain joins TRBV3-1 and TRBJ1-1; D remains unclear. The CDR3 extends over 15 amino acids. Germline-derived CDR1 and CDR2 are LGHDT and YNNKEL (reference sequence). Deletions cut 4 bases from V and 0 bases from J, with 12 bases between. Here the CDR3 DNA reads TGTGCCAGCAGCCCCTCTAGATTAATGAACACTGAAGCTTTCTTT. Amino acid sequence: CASSPSRLMNTEAFF.

The chain recombines TRBV20-1 with TRBJ1-3; D gene ambiguous. Trimming stripped 5 bases from V and 9 bases from J, with 11 bases between. Germline lookup yields CDR1 DFQATT and CDR2 SNEGSKA (reference sequence). This CDR3 contains 11 residues. The CDR3 reads CSALENPTIYF. CDR3 bases: TGCAGTGCTTTAGAAAACCCCACCATATATTTT.

In DNA form, the CDR3 reads TGTGCCAGCAGCACTTACATCGACTTCACAGATACGCAGTATTTT. Amino acid sequence: CASSTYIDFTDTQYF. The rearrangement uses TRBV21-1 and TRBJ2-3. TRBV21-1 is recorded as a pseudogene. The length of the CDR3 is 15 residues.

This clonotype was recorded many times. The rearrangement joins TRBV20-1 to TRBJ2-1; D is perhaps TRBD1 or TRBD2 (5 bases each). CDR1 and CDR2 from the germline V gene are DFQATT and SNEGSKA (reference sequence). The CDR3 extends over 12 amino acids. V was trimmed by 6 bases and J by 6 bases, leaving 12 bases between them. CDR3 residues: CSADPGPNEQFF. Written as DNA, the CDR3 is TGCAGTGCCGATCCGGGGCCCAATGAGCAGTTCTTC.

This clonotype was counted a few times. A read error may produce the germline difference seen at one junction end. The chain is built from TRBV20-1 and TRBJ2-3; 16 positions match TRBD2. The germline CDR1 and CDR2 sequences are DFQATT and SNEGSKA (reference sequence). The CDR3 sequence is 17 residues long. CDR3 coding DNA: TGCTGTGCTAGGAACCGTGGGACTAGCGGGGGGGCAGATACGCAGTATTTT. It specifies CCARNRGTSGGADTQYF.

At least ten counts were recorded for this clonotype. The CDR3 spells CASSSLGGQVMTEAFF. The CDR3 nucleotides read TGTGCCAGCAGCTCCCTTGGGGGACAGGTGATGACTGAAGCTTTCTTT. This chain joins TRBV5-6 and TRBJ1-1, with 8 bases matching TRBD1. The CDR3 consists of 16 residues. Losses at the gene ends were 3 bases for V and 5 bases for J; bases not matched to a gene: 12. Per germline, CDR1 SGHDT and CDR2 YYEEEE.

Ten or more counts support this clonotype. The chain employs TRBV2 and TRBJ1-1; D gene ambiguous. CDR3 length: 14 residues. Trimming took off 8 bases at V and 0 bases at J, with 13 bases between the two ends. Looked up from germline, CDR1 is SNHLY and CDR2 is FYNNEI. The CDR3 sequence is CASEAKVVNTEAFF. The CDR3 coding sequence is TGTGCCAGCGAGGCTAAAGTAGTGAACACTGAAGCTTTCTTT. Full variable domain (outside the CDR3, taken from reference TRBV2 and TRBJ1-1): EPEVTQTPSHQVTQMGQEVILRCVPISNHLYFYWYRQILGQKVEFLVSFYNNEISEKSEIFDDQFSVERPDGSNFTLKIRSTKLEDSAMYFCASEAKVVNTEAFFGQGTRLTVV.

This clonotype was seen ten or more times. This chain links TRBV20-1 with TRBJ2-7, with 7 nucleotides matching TRBD2. This CDR3 spans 14 amino acids. Germline V gene lookup returns CDR1 DFQATT and CDR2 SNEGSKA (reference sequence). V lost 6 bases, J lost 0 bases, and 8 bases stayed unmatched. The CDR3 region has the DNA TGCAGTGCGGAACTAGCGTATAGCTCCTACGAGCAGTACTTC. The encoded protein is CSAELAYSSYEQYF.

This clonotype was picked up many times. V is TRBV5-8 and J is TRBJ2-7, with unresolved D. The V end lost 0 bases, the J end lost 0 bases, and 10 bases lay between the germline ends. The CDR3 extends over 15 amino acids. Germline loops: CDR1 SGHTS, CDR2 YDEGEE. The CDR3 DNA reads TGTGCCAGCAGCTTGGGGGTTTCCCGCTCCTACGAGCAGTACTTC. Translated: CASSLGVSRSYEQYF.

This clonotype was recorded at least ten times. This chain joins TRBV20-1 and TRBJ2-3; 10 bases align to TRBD2. The CDR3 sequence is 17 residues long. Per the germline V gene, CDR1 is DFQATT and CDR2 is SNEGSKA (reference sequence). V lost 5 bases to trimming and J lost 1 base; unmatched junction nucleotides: 12. The CDR3 sequence is CSALTGGLARGTDTQYF. As DNA, the CDR3 is TGCAGTGCTTTAACAGGGGGACTAGCGAGAGGCACAGATACGCAGTATTTT.

Concerning this clonotype itself: A much larger clone is a single base away; this may be a read error. This chain's CDR3 is CASNTGHIDTEPFF. The CDR3 coding sequence is TGTGCCAGCAACACAGGGCACATAGACACTGAACCTTTCTTT. The chain carries TRBV7-2 and TRBJ1-1, with D possibly matching TRBD1 (6 bases). Germline V lookup: CDR1 SGHTA, CDR2 FQGNSA. The CDR3 is 14 amino acids.

This clonotype has ten or more counts. The chain carries TRBV18 and TRBJ2-3; 11 bases are shared with TRBD2. This CDR3 region has 15 residues. Germline values: CDR1 KGHSH, CDR2 LQKENI. V gave up 1 base and J gave up 5 bases; unmatched junction bases: 2. In nucleotides, the CDR3 is TGTGCCAGCTCACCACTAGCGGGAGGGCTAGATACGCAGTATTTT. Translating it yields CASSPLAGGLDTQYF.

Ten or more counts support this clonotype. The chain is built from TRBV5-4 and TRBJ1-2; D is possibly TRBD1 (5 bases). Trimming left V 4 bases short and J 2 bases short, with 9 bases between. The CDR3 consists of 13 residues. Germline V lookup: CDR1 SGHNT, CDR2 YYREEE (reference sequence). CDR3 amino acids: CASSVPGNYGYTF. The CDR3 DNA sequence: TGTGCCAGCAGCGTACCAGGGAACTATGGCTACACCTTC.

This clonotype was detected many times. The chain couples TRBV5-1 to TRBJ1-2, with 11 bases fitting TRBD1. This CDR3 has 15 amino acids. V lost 9 bases to trimming and J lost 3 bases; unmatched junction nucleotides: 10. Per germline, CDR1 SGHRS and CDR2 YFSETQ. The CDR3 here is CATSPSGQGDYGYTF. The DNA of the CDR3 is TGCGCCACCTCTCCCTCGGGACAGGGGGACTATGGCTACACCTTC.

The chain combines TRBV28 with TRBJ2-7; TRBD1 aligns across 7 bases. V trimming: 6 bases; J trimming: 2 bases; junction bases outside the gene matches: 7. CDR3 length equals 14 residues. Germline values: CDR1 MDHEN, CDR2 SYDVKM. The CDR3 reads CASSPGQSTYEQYF. The CDR3 DNA reads TGTGCCAGCAGCCCGGGACAGTCAACCTACGAGCAGTACTTC.